The rows below give T cell receptor beta chains drawn from one sample of a study of blood T cell repertoires in COVID-19. Data came from immunoSEQ multiplex PCR; TCRdb stores just in-frame clones and leaves some out. The sample shows around 180,000 clones, 86% of them seen only once. The material sequenced was PBMCs or T cells enriched from blood (not recorded which). Receptors originate from a woman in her thirties who had recovered from COVID-19. Each CDR3 is given with its conserved first and last residue. The D gene is left open where the match is weak. Size is omitted from some rows. Given values are once, few, many or a class for expanded clones.

length,V,J,D,size,CDR3,DNA
15,TRBV6-1,TRBJ2-7,TRBD1,.,CASSEAANRGYEQYF,TGTGCCAGCAGTGAGGCCGCTAACAGGGGCTACGAGCAGTACTTC
17,TRBV15,TRBJ1-5,TRBD1,.,CATSRGTGGYSNQPQHF,TGTGCCACCAGCAGAGGGACAGGGGGCTATAGCAATCAGCCCCAGCATTTT
15,TRBV18,TRBJ1-5,TRBD1,.,CASSPRGQGTQPQHF,TGTGCCAGCTCACCAAGGGGACAGGGGACTCAGCCCCAGCATTTT
15,TRBV9,TRBJ2-2,.,.,CASSPRGGITGELFF,TGTGCCAGCAGCCCGAGGGGGGGGATCACCGGGGAGCTGTTTTTT
16,TRBV19,TRBJ1-3,TRBD1,.,CASSTPGQGRGNTIYF,TGTGCCAGTAGTACCCCCGGACAGGGCCGCGGAAACACCATATATTTT
14,TRBV3-1/TRBV3-2,TRBJ2-1,TRBD2,.,CASSHGTSYDEQFF,TGTGCCAGCAGCCATGGGACTAGCTACGATGAGCAGTTCTTC
14,TRBV6-5,TRBJ2-1,.,.,CASTALARDNEQFF,TGTGCCAGCACTGCGCTGGCCAGGGACAATGAGCAGTTCTTC
12,TRBV29-1,TRBJ1-1,.,.,CSAISGQLEAFF,TGCAGCGCTATATCGGGACAACTTGAAGCTTTCTTT
11,TRBV24-1,TRBJ2-7,.,.,CATSDIKEVVF,TGTGCCACCAGTGATATAAAGGAGGTCGTCTTC
13,TRBV4-1,TRBJ1-1,.,.,CASSQGRGTEAFF,TGCGCCAGCAGCCAAGGGCGGGGTACTGAAGCTTTCTTT
18,TRBV3-1/TRBV3-2,TRBJ2-3,TRBD2,.,CASSRGTSGRALPDTQYF,TGTGCCAGCAGCCGTGGGACTAGCGGGAGGGCCCTCCCAGATACGCAGTATTTT
18,TRBV2,TRBJ2-7,TRBD2,.,CASTSYRTTGTSAYEQYF,TGTGCCAGCACCTCGTACAGGACAACCGGGACTAGCGCCTACGAGCAGTACTTC
15,TRBV11-2,TRBJ2-1,.,.,CASSLGLQVLDEQFF,TGTGCCAGCAGCTTAGGACTCCAAGTTTTGGATGAGCAGTTCTTC
15,TRBV28,TRBJ2-1,TRBD2,.,CASSFSLAGINEQFF,TGTGCCAGCAGTTTTAGCCTAGCGGGAATCAATGAGCAGTTCTTC
13,TRBV2,TRBJ2-1,TRBD1,.,CASSDNRGNEQFF,TGTGCCAGCAGTGATAACAGGGGGAATGAGCAGTTCTTC
14,TRBV7-2,TRBJ2-5,TRBD2,.,CASSFAGTSWAQYF,TGTGCCAGCAGCTTCGCCGGGACTAGCTGGGCCCAGTACTTC
17,TRBV7-9,TRBJ1-4,TRBD1,.,CASSKRQGAYFHEKLFF,TGTGCCAGCAGCAAAAGACAGGGGGCCTATTTTCATGAAAAACTGTTTTTT
14,TRBV2,TRBJ1-1,.,many,CASRERLKNTEAFF,TGTGCCAGCAGGGAGCGACTAAAGAACACTGAAGCTTTCTTT
18,TRBV4-1,TRBJ2-1,TRBD2,once,CASSPKGLAGAGNNEQFF,TGCGCCAGCAGCCCCAAGGGACTAGCGGGGGCCGGGAACAATGAGCAGTTCTTC
12,TRBV25-1,TRBJ1-2,.,few,CASSQDKLGYTF,TGTGCCAGCAGTCAAGACAAGTTGGGCTACACCTTC
15,TRBV6-5,TRBJ1-4,.,.,CASSYGQGWSEKLFF,TGTGCCAGCAGTTATGGTCAGGGTTGGTCCGAAAAACTGTTTTTT
15,TRBV5-1,TRBJ2-7,.,.,CASSLGLGRLDEQYF,TGCGCCAGCAGCTTGGGACTAGGGAGGTTGGACGAGCAGTACTTC
15,TRBV15,TRBJ1-3,TRBD1,.,CATSRPGQGRNTIYF,TGTGCCACCAGCCGCCCTGGACAGGGTAGAAACACCATATATTTT
15,TRBV5-4,TRBJ2-7,.,.,CASSLAGVSGYEQYF,TGTGCCAGCAGCTTGGCCGGTGTCTCCGGTTACGAGCAGTACTTC
13,TRBV9,TRBJ1-2,.,.,CASSVVENYGYTF,TGTGCCAGCAGCGTAGTTGAGAACTATGGCTACACCTTC
11,TRBV4-2,TRBJ2-1,.,medium-sized,CASTSDNEQFF,TGTGCCAGCACCTCCGACAATGAGCAGTTCTTC
15,TRBV5-8,TRBJ2-6,.,.,CASSTSLSGANVLTF,TGTGCCAGCAGCACGAGCCTGTCCGGGGCCAACGTCCTGACTTTC
17,TRBV11-2,TRBJ2-3,TRBD2,few,CASSLDLIAGGTDTQYF,TGTGCCAGCAGCTTAGATCTCATAGCGGGAGGGACAGATACGCAGTATTTT
13,TRBV10-1,TRBJ1-2,.,.,CASLSGSDYGYTF,TGCGCCAGTCTATCAGGGTCTGACTATGGCTACACCTTC
13,TRBV12-5,TRBJ1-2,.,.,CASGLEGTRGYTF,TGTGCTAGTGGTTTGGAGGGGACACGTGGCTACACCTTC
12,TRBV12-3/TRBV12-4,TRBJ1-2,TRBD1,.,CASSSGGYGYTF,TGTGCCAGCAGTTCAGGGGGCTATGGCTACACCTTC
17,TRBV11-2,TRBJ2-5,.,.,CASSLVELGPARETQYF,TGTGCCAGCAGCTTAGTAGAACTAGGGCCGGCGAGAGAGACCCAGTACTTC
14,TRBV7-9,TRBJ2-3,.,once,CASSLERGGDTQYF,TGTGCCAGCAGCTTAGAGCGCGGTGGGGATACGCAGTATTTT
13,TRBV29-1,TRBJ2-7,.,.,CSVEQGRGSEQYF,TGCAGCGTTGAACAGGGGCGCGGCTCCGAGCAGTACTTC
16,TRBV27,TRBJ2-1,TRBD2,.,CASSPGTSGRYNEQFF,TGTGCCAGCAGTCCAGGGACTAGCGGGAGGTACAATGAGCAGTTCTTC
14,TRBV10-2,TRBJ2-7,.,.,CASSESGSFSEQYF,TGCGCCAGCAGTGAGTCTGGGAGTTTCAGCGAGCAGTACTTC
19,TRBV2,TRBJ1-6,.,once,CASSFQADGGSSYNSPLHF,TGTGCCAGCAGTTTTCAAGCGGACGGAGGGAGCTCCTATAATTCACCCCTCCACTTT
15,TRBV28,TRBJ1-6,TRBD1,.,CASSLLAGGNSPLHF,TGTGCCAGCAGTTTATTGGCAGGGGGCAATTCACCCCTCCACTTT
13,TRBV7-9,TRBJ1-1,.,.,CASSKDRNTEAFF,TGTGCCAGCAGCAAGGACAGGAACACTGAAGCTTTCTTT
16,TRBV7-5,TRBJ2-1,.,.,CARSFRAGEGSDEQFF,TGTGCCAGAAGCTTCCGAGCGGGAGAAGGATCTGATGAGCAGTTCTTC
11,TRBV20-1,TRBJ2-1,.,.,CSASLVNEQFF,TGCAGTGCTAGCCTTGTCAATGAGCAGTTCTTC
12,TRBV28,TRBJ1-1,.,few,CASTNRVREAFF,TGTGCCAGCACAAACAGGGTCCGGGAAGCTTTCTTT
13,TRBV6-5,TRBJ1-2,TRBD1,.,CASILTGSYGYTF,TGTGCCAGCATACTGACAGGGAGCTATGGCTACACCTTC
11,TRBV27,TRBJ1-2,.,.,CASRDINGYTF,TGTGCCAGCAGGGACATTAACGGCTACACCTTC
13,TRBV6-5,TRBJ2-7,TRBD2,.,CASGVIAGSEQYF,TGTGCCAGCGGGGTAATAGCGGGATCCGAGCAGTACTTC
16,TRBV5-4,TRBJ2-1,TRBD1,.,CASSLRQGGGYNEQFF,TGTGCCAGCAGCCTCCGACAGGGGGGGGGTTACAATGAGCAGTTCTTC
12,TRBV29-1,TRBJ1-2,.,.,CSGRYGDVGYTF,TGCAGCGGGAGGTACGGAGACGTCGGCTACACCTTC
14,TRBV21-1,TRBJ2-7,.,.,CASSKVGDTYEQYF,TGTGCCAGCAGCAAAGTGGGGGACACCTACGAGCAGTACTTC
14,TRBV27,TRBJ2-7,TRBD1,.,CASSYNTGAYEQYF,TGTGCCAGCAGCTATAATACAGGGGCCTACGAGCAGTACTTC
14,TRBV28,TRBJ1-2,TRBD1,once,CASSWDSTNYGYTF,TGTGCCAGCAGCTGGGACAGCACTAACTATGGCTACACCTTC
11,TRBV25-1,TRBJ2-1,.,.,CASSTDNEQFF,TGTGCCAGCAGTACGGACAATGAGCAGTTCTTC
16,TRBV3-1/TRBV3-2,TRBJ2-2,.,.,CASSRGQPTNTGELFF,TGTGCCAGCAGCCGAGGGCAGCCAACGAACACCGGGGAGCTGTTTTTT
14,TRBV11-2,TRBJ2-5,TRBD2,.,CASSSRTSGETQYF,TGTGCCAGCAGCTCCAGGACTAGCGGGGAGACCCAGTACTTC
14,TRBV18,TRBJ1-1,.,.,CASSPRQDNTEAFF,TGTGCCAGCTCACCACGACAGGATAACACTGAAGCTTTCTTT
14,TRBV29-1,TRBJ2-7,TRBD2,.,CSVEQTSGNYEQYF,TGCAGCGTTGAACAGACTAGCGGGAATTACGAGCAGTACTTC
13,TRBV27,TRBJ1-6,.,.,CASMESLNSPLHF,TGTGCCAGCATGGAGTCCCTAAATTCACCCCTCCACTTT